This is a list of T cell receptor beta chains from one sample in a study of CD8 T cells in Susac syndrome. TCRdb redid the calling of the immunoSEQ multiplex PCR reads with MiXCR, one entry per CDR3 protein. The sample lists approximately 190,000 distinct CDR3 sequences, 90% to 96% occurring once. The sequenced material came from CD4+ T cells from PBMCs. Every receptor here comes from a human donor with Susac syndrome. CDR3s include the opening cysteine and the closing phenylalanine or tryptophan.

J gene: TRBJ2-4; V gene: TRBV4-3; CDR3 protein: CASSQGQQNIQYF
J gene: TRBJ2-6; V gene: TRBV25-1; CDR3 protein: CASTTYGGANVLTF
J gene: TRBJ2-7; V gene: TRBV6-2/TRBV6-3; CDR3 protein: CASSYRAREQYF
J gene: TRBJ2-7; V gene: TRBV30; CDR3 protein: CAWSGGGEQYEQYF
J gene: TRBJ2-7; V gene: TRBV4-3; CDR3 protein: CASSQDAQSNTYPYEQYF
J gene: TRBJ1-2; V gene: TRBV29-1; CDR3 protein: CSVEARAIGVTF
J gene: TRBJ1-3; V gene: TRBV12-3/TRBV12-4; CDR3 protein: CASSLGEEGNTIYF
J gene: TRBJ2-1; V gene: TRBV12-3/TRBV12-4; CDR3 protein: CASTQGGSSYNEQFF
J gene: TRBJ2-1; V gene: TRBV30; CDR3 protein: CAWSRLAGGQGEQFF
J gene: TRBJ1-5; V gene: TRBV6-2/TRBV6-3; CDR3 protein: CASSYPGTGGRPQHF
J gene: TRBJ2-7; V gene: TRBV29-1; CDR3 protein: CSVEGARNSYEQYF
J gene: TRBJ2-6; V gene: TRBV10-2; CDR3 protein: CASGSERRTFSSWANVLTF
J gene: TRBJ2-3; V gene: TRBV20-1; CDR3 protein: CSARRSGSRGGYTQYF
J gene: TRBJ2-3; V gene: TRBV10-3; CDR3 protein: CAIAGDASTDTQYF
J gene: TRBJ2-5; V gene: TRBV6-2/TRBV6-3; CDR3 protein: CASTLQGLQETQYF
J gene: TRBJ1-5; V gene: TRBV7-8; CDR3 protein: CASSWTGNGVTQPQHF
J gene: TRBJ2-5; V gene: TRBV7-3; CDR3 protein: CASSEGTSETQYF
J gene: TRBJ2-3; V gene: TRBV7-2; CDR3 protein: CASSLNTQYF
J gene: TRBJ1-2; V gene: TRBV12-3/TRBV12-4; CDR3 protein: CASSLMGQDPYGYTF
J gene: TRBJ1-1; V gene: TRBV20-1; CDR3 protein: CSARGGGTEAFF
J gene: TRBJ1-5; V gene: TRBV6-2/TRBV6-3; CDR3 protein: CASTEQGVGQPQHF
J gene: TRBJ2-5; V gene: TRBV7-3; CDR3 protein: CASSLSPQETQYF
J gene: TRBJ1-1; V gene: TRBV4-1; CDR3 protein: CASSQGTGIVANTEAFF
J gene: TRBJ1-4; V gene: TRBV5-4; CDR3 protein: CASSLDRFDEKLFF
J gene: TRBJ2-1; V gene: TRBV12-3/TRBV12-4; CDR3 protein: CASSLRTGTYNEQFF
J gene: TRBJ2-1; V gene: TRBV7-2; CDR3 protein: CASSSRTSGGGKNEQFF
J gene: TRBJ2-5; V gene: TRBV20-1; CDR3 protein: CSASTRLAGGETQYF
J gene: TRBJ1-2; V gene: TRBV29-1; CDR3 protein: CSVGADQSFNYGYTF
J gene: TRBJ2-2; V gene: TRBV30; CDR3 protein: CAWSRNRDSFTGELFF
J gene: TRBJ2-5; V gene: TRBV5-1; CDR3 protein: CASSLHQETQYF
J gene: TRBJ1-2; V gene: TRBV7-6; CDR3 protein: CASSPLGQVRGYGYTF
J gene: TRBJ1-2; V gene: TRBV11-2; CDR3 protein: CASSQIKTGSQYGYTF
J gene: TRBJ1-2; V gene: TRBV7-2; CDR3 protein: CASSLGQGVGGYTF
J gene: TRBJ1-5; V gene: TRBV20-1; CDR3 protein: CSATRDSNQPQHF
J gene: TRBJ2-3; V gene: TRBV4-1; CDR3 protein: CASSQTDGTGGISDTQYF
J gene: TRBJ1-1; V gene: TRBV3-1; CDR3 protein: CASTMNTEAFF
J gene: TRBJ2-7; V gene: TRBV29-1; CDR3 protein: CSVVKTYEQYF
J gene: TRBJ2-3; V gene: TRBV5-1; CDR3 protein: CASSLTVTADTQYF
J gene: TRBJ1-1; V gene: TRBV10-1; CDR3 protein: CASSESNGGYTEAFF
J gene: TRBJ1-3; V gene: TRBV27; CDR3 protein: CASRPLRGRSGNTIYF
J gene: TRBJ2-1; V gene: TRBV29-1; CDR3 protein: CSVRGTGRNEQFF
J gene: TRBJ1-2; V gene: TRBV30; CDR3 protein: CAWSVRIGTGNGYTF
J gene: TRBJ1-2; V gene: TRBV29-1; CDR3 protein: CSVGTGGYGYTF
J gene: TRBJ2-2; V gene: TRBV20-1; CDR3 protein: CSASGGALFGGELFF
J gene: TRBJ2-5; V gene: TRBV7-8; CDR3 protein: CASSGIQGHETQYF
J gene: TRBJ2-7; V gene: TRBV20-1; CDR3 protein: CSASERSGYEQYF
J gene: TRBJ2-5; V gene: TRBV5-1; CDR3 protein: CASRTWASGGSQETQYF
J gene: TRBJ2-5; V gene: TRBV9; CDR3 protein: CASSRGAVETQYF
J gene: TRBJ2-5; V gene: TRBV9; CDR3 protein: CASSVLGTRIGRETQYF
J gene: TRBJ2-2; V gene: TRBV7-2; CDR3 protein: CASSSGLSGELFF
J gene: TRBJ2-4; V gene: TRBV30; CDR3 protein: CAWSSGMRNIQYF
J gene: TRBJ2-1; V gene: TRBV7-2; CDR3 protein: CASSWEQGSLYNEQFF
J gene: TRBJ2-5; V gene: TRBV2; CDR3 protein: CASSVSGGGLTETQYF
J gene: TRBJ2-3; V gene: TRBV5-1; CDR3 protein: CASSLGEKRGGYF
J gene: TRBJ1-3; V gene: TRBV4-3; CDR3 protein: CASSQDRVNTIYF
J gene: TRBJ2-1; V gene: TRBV24-1; CDR3 protein: CATSDLSPEGKQFF